This record concerns one T cell receptor (beta chain) sequence. Its antigen target is currently unknown. One base away there is no much larger clone; base qualities are not given. This sample was included in a study of blood T cell repertoires in COVID-19 (TCRdb year 2020). Context from the whole study: Samples covering the acute and convalescent phases of COVID-19 were provided by collaborators in the United States, Italy and Spain. HLA class I and class II types, where available, came from metadata supplied by the sample provider rather than from assay-based typing. The samples were drawn from the first 160 participants of the ongoing ImmuneRACE study and from over a thousand subjects provided by 6 global collaborators. Deeply sampled blood TCRbeta repertoires from subjects exposed to, actively infected with, or recovered from COVID-19 were included in the dataset. The prospective study material was composed of cDNA or gDNA derived from T cells, B-cell-depleted T cells, or PBMCs. The repertoires were made available in a free public database intended to serve as a resource for research on the immune response to SARS-CoV-2. Sample metadata almost always included a de-identified subject ID, COVID-19 status, age in years and sex.

The germline V gene (reference sequence) gives CDR1 as DFQATT and CDR2 as SNEGSKA. The CDR3 holds 18 amino acids from the cysteine to the phenylalanine. Only the CDR3 portion is preserved as DNA: 54 bases, with reading frame beginning at the first base. The V end loses 3 bases and the J end loses 5 bases, and a stretch of 23 bases separates them. Here is what the overall study found, with its caveats: The amount of clinical and demographic metadata varied by source and participant and was provided uncurated.

TCRbeta CDR3 regions were amplified from genomic DNA by means of the immunoSEQ Assay, a bias-controlled multiplex PCR. The original methods were these. Nucleated cell counts per sample were estimated from amplification of reference gene primers within the assay. To quantify the absolute abundance of each unique TCRbeta CDR3 rearrangement, sequence reads were collapsed and filtered. For each sample, productive Simpson clonality was calculated by taking the square root of Simpson's diversity index across productive rearrangements. Held by TCRdb, this immuneACCESS table contains in-frame sequences only and omits some clones. Under half of the omission traces to an unresolved V gene where checked; the cause of the rest is unknown. V and J calls and clone size come straight from that table; D and trimming were deduced from the DNA. Here the sample has about 180,000 clones; about 81% occur a single time. Of the sample, roughly 10% is held by the ten largest clones.

At one collaborating source in Seattle, patients were enrolled during active infection and were followed longitudinally through the course of disease. Collaborating institutions collected whole blood in K2EDTA tubes following their own protocols. For TCRbeta analysis, collaborator samples were shipped as frozen whole blood, as isolated PBMCs, or as DNA extracted from either sample type. The sequence is built from TRBV20-1 and TRBJ1-6, with TRBD1 as a weak D call on 5 bases. The sample taken for sequencing was peripheral blood. This sequence was found in a woman at least 80 years old with COVID-19, enrolled during active disease. This receptor has the CDR3 CSASGRGGLWVNNSPLHF. The bases are TGCAGTGCTAGTGGTAGGGGTGGTCTATGGGTGAATAATTCACCCCTCCACTTT.